This TCR beta chain derives from a study of blood T cell repertoires in COVID-19. In the study overall: Acute and convalescent COVID-19 specimens originated in the United States, Italy and Spain. The analysed material was cDNA or gDNA that came from T cells, B-cell-depleted T cells, or PBMCs.

The V end was cut by 6 bases, the J end by 0 bases, with 9 bases between. This CDR3 has 14 amino acids. Germline loops: CDR1 LGHDT, CDR2 YNNKEL (reference sequence). Data came from immunoSEQ multiplex PCR; TCRdb stores just in-frame clones and leaves some out. The sample carries 250,000 or so clones, around 86% recorded once. Seattle researchers signed up patients amid active infection and tracked them longitudinally. The chain recombines TRBV3-1 (or the pseudogene TRBV3-2) with TRBJ1-3; no definite D call. The specimen sequenced was peripheral blood. This clonotype was sampled from a woman aged 55-69 years with COVID-19, enrolled during active disease. In DNA form, the CDR3 reads TGTGCCAGCAGTCCGCCAGGCTCTGGAAACACCATATATTTT. Protein: CASSPPGSGNTIYF.